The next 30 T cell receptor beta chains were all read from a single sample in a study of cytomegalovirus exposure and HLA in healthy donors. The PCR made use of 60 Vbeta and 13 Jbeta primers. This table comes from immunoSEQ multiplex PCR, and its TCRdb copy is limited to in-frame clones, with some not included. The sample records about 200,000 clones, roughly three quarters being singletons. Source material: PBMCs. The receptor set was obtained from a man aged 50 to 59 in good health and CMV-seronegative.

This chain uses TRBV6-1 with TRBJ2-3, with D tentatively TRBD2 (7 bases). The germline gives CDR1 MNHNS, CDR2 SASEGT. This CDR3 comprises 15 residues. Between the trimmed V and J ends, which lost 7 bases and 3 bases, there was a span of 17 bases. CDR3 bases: TGTGCCAGCAAAGACGGGGGGCAATGGACAGATACGCAGTATTTT. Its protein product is CASKDGGQWTDTQYF.

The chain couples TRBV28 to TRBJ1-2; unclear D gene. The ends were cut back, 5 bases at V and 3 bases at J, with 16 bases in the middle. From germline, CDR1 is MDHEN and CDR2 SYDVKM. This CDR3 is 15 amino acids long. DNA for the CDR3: TGTGCCAGCAGTCCTACCCGGGATTGGGACTATGGCTACACCTTC. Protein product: CASSPTRDWDYGYTF.

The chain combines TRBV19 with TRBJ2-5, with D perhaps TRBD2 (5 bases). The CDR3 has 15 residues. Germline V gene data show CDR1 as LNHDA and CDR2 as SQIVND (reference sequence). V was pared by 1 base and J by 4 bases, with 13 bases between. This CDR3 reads CASSIGMLALETQYF. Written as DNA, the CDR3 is TGTGCCAGTAGTATAGGCATGTTAGCGCTAGAGACCCAGTACTTC.

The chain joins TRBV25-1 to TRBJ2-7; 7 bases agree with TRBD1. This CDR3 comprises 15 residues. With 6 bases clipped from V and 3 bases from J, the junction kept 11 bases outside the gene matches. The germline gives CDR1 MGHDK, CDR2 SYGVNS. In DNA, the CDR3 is TGTGCCAGCAGCGACTTAGGCAGGGGGAGCTACGAGCAGTACTTC. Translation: CASSDLGRGSYEQYF.

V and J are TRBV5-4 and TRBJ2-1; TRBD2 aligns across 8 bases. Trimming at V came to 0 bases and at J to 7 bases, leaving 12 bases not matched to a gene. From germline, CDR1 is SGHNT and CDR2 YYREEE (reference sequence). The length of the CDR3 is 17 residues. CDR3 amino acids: CASSLGVPSGSKNEQFF. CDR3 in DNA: TGTGCCAGCAGCTTGGGAGTCCCGAGCGGGAGCAAAAATGAGCAGTTCTTC.

The CDR3 sequence: CASSQQPWQSYEQYF. DNA for the CDR3: TGTGCCAGCAGTCAACAGCCATGGCAATCCTACGAGCAGTACTTC. This chain joins TRBV6-1 and TRBJ2-7; unclear D gene. Looked up from germline, CDR1 is MNHNS and CDR2 is SASEGT. Between the trimmed V and J ends, which lost 5 bases and 1 base, there was a span of 15 bases. The CDR3 runs to 15 residues.

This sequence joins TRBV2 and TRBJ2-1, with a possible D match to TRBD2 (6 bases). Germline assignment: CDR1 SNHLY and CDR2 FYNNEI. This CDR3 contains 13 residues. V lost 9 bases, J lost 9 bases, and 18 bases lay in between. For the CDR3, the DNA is TGTGCCAGAGGGTCGATGGGAGGTCGTGAGCAGTTCTTC. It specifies CARGSMGGREQFF.

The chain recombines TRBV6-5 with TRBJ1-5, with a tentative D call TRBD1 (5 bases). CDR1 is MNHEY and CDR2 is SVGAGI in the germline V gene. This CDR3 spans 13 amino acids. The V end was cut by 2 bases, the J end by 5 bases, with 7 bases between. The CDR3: CASSYGRDQPQHF. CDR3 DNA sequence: TGTGCCAGCAGTTACGGCAGGGATCAGCCCCAGCATTTT.

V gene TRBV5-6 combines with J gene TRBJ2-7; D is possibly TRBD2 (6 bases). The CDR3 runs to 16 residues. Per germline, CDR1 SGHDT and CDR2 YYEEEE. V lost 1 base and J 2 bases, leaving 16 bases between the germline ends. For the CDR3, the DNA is TGTGCCAGCAGCTTGCTGACCAGCGGGTATACCTACGAGCAGTACTTC. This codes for CASSLLTSGYTYEQYF. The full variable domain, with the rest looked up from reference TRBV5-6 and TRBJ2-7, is DAGVTQSPTHLIKTRGQQVTLRCSPKSGHDTVSWYQQALGQGPQFIFQYYEEEERQRGNFPDRFSGHQFPNYSSELNVNALLLGDSALYLCASSLLTSGYTYEQYFGPGTRLTVT.

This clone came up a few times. The CDR3 DNA reads as TGTGCCAGCAGCGAAACTAGCGGGAGAATGAATGAGCAGTTCTTC. As protein: CASSETSGRMNEQFF. V is TRBV7-9 and J is TRBJ2-1, with 11 positions matching TRBD2. The germline V gene has CDR1 SEHNR and CDR2 FQNEAQ (reference sequence). The CDR3 contains 15 residues. J was trimmed by 7 bases and V by 5 bases; bases with no gene match: 7.

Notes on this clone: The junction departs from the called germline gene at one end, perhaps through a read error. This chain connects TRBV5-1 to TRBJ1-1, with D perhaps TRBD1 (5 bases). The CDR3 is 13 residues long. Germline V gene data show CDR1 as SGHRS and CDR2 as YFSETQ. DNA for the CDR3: TGTGCCAGCATCCTTCAAGGAGGGGATGAAGCTTTCTTT. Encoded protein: CASILQGGDEAFF.

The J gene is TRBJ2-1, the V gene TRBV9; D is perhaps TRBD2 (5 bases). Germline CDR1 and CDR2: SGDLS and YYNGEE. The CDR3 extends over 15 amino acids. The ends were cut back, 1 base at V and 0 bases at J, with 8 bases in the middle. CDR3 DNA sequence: TGTGCCAGCAGCGTATACCGGGGCTCCTACAATGAGCAGTTCTTC. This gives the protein CASSVYRGSYNEQFF.

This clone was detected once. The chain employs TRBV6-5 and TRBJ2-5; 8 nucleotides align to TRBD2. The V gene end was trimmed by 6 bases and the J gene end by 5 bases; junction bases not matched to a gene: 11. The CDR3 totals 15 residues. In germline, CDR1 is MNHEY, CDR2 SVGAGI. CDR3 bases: TGTGCCAGCAGGCCTCCGGGACTAGGCTCTGAGACCCAGTACTTC. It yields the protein CASRPPGLGSETQYF.

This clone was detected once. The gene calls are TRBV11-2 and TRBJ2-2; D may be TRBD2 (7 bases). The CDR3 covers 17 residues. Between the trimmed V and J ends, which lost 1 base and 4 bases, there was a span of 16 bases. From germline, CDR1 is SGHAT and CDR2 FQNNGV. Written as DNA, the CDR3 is TGTGCCAGCAGCTTAGGGGGGGCGGGAGATGGCACCGGGGAGCTGTTTTTT. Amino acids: CASSLGGAGDGTGELFF.

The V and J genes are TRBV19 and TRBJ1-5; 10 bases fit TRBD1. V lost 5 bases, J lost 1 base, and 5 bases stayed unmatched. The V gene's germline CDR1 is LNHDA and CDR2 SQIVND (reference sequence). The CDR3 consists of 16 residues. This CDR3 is CASSAGQGLSNQPQHF. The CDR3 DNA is TGTGCCAGTAGTGCGGGACAGGGGCTGAGCAATCAGCCCCAGCATTTT.

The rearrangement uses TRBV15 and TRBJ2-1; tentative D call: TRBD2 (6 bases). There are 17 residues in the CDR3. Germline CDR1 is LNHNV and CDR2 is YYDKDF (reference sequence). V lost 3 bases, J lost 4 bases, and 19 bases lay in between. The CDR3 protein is CATSRGGSGPKYNEQFF. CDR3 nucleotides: TGTGCCACCAGCAGGGGGGGTTCGGGACCCAAGTACAATGAGCAGTTCTTC.

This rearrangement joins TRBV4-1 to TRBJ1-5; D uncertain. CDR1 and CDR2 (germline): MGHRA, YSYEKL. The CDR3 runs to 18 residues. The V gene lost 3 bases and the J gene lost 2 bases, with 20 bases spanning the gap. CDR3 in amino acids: CASSQHPTGRGGNQPQHF. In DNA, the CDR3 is TGCGCCAGCAGCCAGCACCCTACCGGGAGAGGAGGCAATCAGCCCCAGCATTTT.

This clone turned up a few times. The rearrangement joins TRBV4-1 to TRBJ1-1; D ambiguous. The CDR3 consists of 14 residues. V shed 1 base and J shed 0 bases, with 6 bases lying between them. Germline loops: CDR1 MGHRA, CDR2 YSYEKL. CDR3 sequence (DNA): TGCGCCAGCAGCCAAGTCCCAATGAACACTGAAGCTTTCTTT. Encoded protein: CASSQVPMNTEAFF.

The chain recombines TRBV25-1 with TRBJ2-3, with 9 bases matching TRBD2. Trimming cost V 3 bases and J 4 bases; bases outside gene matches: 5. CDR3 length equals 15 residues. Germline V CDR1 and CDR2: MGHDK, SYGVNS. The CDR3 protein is CASSDSREGPDTQYF. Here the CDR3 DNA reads TGTGCCAGCAGTGACTCGCGGGAGGGACCAGATACGCAGTATTTT.

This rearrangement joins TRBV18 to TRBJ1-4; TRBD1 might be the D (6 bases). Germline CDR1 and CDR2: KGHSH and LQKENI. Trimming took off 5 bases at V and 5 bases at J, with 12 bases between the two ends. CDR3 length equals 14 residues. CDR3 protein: CASSDTGLNEKLFF. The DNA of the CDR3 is TGTGCCAGCTCAGATACAGGGCTCAATGAAAAACTGTTTTTT.

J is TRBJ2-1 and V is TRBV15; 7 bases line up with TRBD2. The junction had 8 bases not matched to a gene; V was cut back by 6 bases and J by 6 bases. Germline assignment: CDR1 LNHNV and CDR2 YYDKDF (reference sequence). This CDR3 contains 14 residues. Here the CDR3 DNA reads TGTGCCACCAGTAGCCCGCCGGGAGGCAATGAGCAGTTCTTC. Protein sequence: CATSSPPGGNEQFF.

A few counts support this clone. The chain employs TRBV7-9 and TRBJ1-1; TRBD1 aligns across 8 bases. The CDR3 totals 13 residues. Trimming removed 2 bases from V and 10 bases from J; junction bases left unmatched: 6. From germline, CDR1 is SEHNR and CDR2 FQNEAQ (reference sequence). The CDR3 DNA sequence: TGTGCCAGCAGCTTACGGACAGGGCAGGGAGCTTTCTTT. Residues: CASSLRTGQGAFF.

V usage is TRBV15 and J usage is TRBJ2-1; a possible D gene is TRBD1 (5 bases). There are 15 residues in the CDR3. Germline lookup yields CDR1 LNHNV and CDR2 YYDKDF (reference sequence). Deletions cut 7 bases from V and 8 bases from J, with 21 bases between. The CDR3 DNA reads TGTGCCACCACCTGGGATAGGGGCTTCCTCGATGAGCAGTTCTTC. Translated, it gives CATTWDRGFLDEQFF.

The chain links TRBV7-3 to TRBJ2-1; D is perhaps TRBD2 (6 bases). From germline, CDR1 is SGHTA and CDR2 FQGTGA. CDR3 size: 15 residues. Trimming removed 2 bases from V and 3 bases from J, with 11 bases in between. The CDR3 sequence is CASSLRLGSYNEQFF. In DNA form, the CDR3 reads TGTGCCAGCAGCTTACGACTCGGGAGCTACAATGAGCAGTTCTTC.

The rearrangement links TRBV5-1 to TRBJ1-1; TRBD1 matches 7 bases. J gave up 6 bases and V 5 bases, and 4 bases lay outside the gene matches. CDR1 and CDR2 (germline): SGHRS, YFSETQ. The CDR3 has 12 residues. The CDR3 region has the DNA TGCGCCAGCAGGTTCACAGGGGCTGAAGCTTTCTTT. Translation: CASRFTGAEAFF. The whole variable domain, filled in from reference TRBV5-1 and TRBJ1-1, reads KAGVTQTPRYLIKTRGQQVTLSCSPISGHRSVSWYQQTPGQGLQFLFEYFSETQRNKGNFPGRFSGRQFSNSRSEMNVSTLELGDSALYLCASRFTGAEAFFGQGTRLTVV.

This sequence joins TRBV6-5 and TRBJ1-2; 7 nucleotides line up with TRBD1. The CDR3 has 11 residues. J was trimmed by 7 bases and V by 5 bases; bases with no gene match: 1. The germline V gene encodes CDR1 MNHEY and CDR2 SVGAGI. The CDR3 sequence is CASSRQGGYTF. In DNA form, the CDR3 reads TGTGCCAGCAGTCGACAGGGTGGCTACACCTTC.

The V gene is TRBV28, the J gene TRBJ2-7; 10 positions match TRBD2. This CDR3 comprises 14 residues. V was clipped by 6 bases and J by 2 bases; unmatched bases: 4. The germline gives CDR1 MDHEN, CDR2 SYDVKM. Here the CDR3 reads CASRPTSGAYEQYF. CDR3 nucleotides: TGTGCCAGCAGGCCTACTAGCGGGGCCTACGAGCAGTACTTC.

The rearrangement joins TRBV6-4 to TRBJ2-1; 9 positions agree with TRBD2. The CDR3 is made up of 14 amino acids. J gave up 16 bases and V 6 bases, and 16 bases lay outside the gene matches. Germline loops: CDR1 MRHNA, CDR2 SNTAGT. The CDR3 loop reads CASSQTLTSGAFFF. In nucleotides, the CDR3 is TGTGCCAGCAGCCAAACTCTGACTAGCGGCGCTTTTTTCTTC.

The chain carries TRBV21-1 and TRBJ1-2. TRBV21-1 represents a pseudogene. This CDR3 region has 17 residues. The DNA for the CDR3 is TGTGCCAGCAGCAAACGGTGCTTTAGGGAGTTCCACTATGGCTACACCTTC. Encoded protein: CASSKRCFREFHYGYTF.

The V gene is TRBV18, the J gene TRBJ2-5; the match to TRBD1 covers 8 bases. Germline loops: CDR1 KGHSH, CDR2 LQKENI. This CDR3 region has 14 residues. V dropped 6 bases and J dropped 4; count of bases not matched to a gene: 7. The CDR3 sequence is CASSRTGGRETQYF. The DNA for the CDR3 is TGTGCCAGCTCCCGTACAGGGGGTCGAGAGACCCAGTACTTC.